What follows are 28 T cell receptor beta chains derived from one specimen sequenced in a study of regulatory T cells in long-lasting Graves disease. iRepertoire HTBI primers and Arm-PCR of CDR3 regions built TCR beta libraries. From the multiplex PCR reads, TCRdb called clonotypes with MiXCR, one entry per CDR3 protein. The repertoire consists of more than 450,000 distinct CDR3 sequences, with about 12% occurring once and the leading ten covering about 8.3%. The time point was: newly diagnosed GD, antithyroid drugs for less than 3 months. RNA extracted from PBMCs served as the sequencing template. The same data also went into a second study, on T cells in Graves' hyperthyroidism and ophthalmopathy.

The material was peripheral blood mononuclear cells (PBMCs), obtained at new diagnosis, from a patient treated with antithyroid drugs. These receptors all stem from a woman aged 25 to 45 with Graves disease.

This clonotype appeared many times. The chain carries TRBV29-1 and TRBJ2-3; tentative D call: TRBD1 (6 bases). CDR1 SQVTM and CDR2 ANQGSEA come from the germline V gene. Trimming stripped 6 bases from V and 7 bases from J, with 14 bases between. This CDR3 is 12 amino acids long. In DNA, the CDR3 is TGCAGCGTCCAACAGGGAAGGAATACGCAGTATTTT. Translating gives CSVQQGRNTQYF.

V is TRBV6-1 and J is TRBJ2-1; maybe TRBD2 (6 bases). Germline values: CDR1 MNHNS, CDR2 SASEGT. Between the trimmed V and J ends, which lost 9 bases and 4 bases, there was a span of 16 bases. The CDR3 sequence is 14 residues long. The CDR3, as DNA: TGTGCCAGTCTTCTTGCGGGGAATTACAATGAGCAGTTCTTC. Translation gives CASLLAGNYNEQFF.

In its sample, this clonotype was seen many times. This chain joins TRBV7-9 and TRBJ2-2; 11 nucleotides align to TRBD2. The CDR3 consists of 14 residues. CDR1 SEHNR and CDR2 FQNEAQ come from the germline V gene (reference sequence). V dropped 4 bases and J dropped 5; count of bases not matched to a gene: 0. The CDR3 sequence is CASSSSGRTGELFF. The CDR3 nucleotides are TGTGCCAGCAGCTCTAGCGGGAGGACCGGGGAGCTGTTTTTT.

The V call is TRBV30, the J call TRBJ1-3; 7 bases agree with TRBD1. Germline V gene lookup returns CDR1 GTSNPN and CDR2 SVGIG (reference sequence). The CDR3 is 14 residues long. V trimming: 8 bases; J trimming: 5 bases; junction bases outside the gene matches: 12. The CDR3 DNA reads TGTGCCGGGGAAACCGGGACAGCTAGAAACACCATATATTTT. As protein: CAGETGTARNTIYF.

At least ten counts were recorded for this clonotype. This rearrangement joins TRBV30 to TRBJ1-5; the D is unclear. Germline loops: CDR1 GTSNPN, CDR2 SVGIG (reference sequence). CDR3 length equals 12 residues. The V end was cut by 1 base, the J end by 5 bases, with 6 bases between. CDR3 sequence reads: CAWSGIDQPQHF. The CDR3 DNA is TGTGCCTGGAGTGGTATCGATCAGCCCCAGCATTTT.

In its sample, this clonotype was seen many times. CDR3 region: CASSRTGRISNQPQHF. Written as DNA, the CDR3 is TGTGCCAGTAGTCGGACGGGACGGATTAGCAATCAGCCCCAGCATTTT. This chain links TRBV19 with TRBJ1-5, with D tentatively TRBD1 (5 bases). Germline V gene sequence: CDR1 LNHDA, CDR2 SQIVND (reference sequence). V shed 5 bases and J shed 0 bases, with 14 bases lying between them. This CDR3 has 16 residues.

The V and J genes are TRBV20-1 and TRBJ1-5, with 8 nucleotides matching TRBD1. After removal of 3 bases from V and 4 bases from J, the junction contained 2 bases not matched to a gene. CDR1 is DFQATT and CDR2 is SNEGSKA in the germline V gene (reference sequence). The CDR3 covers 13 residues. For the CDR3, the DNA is TGCAGTGCTAGGGACAGGGAGAATCAGCCCCAGCATTTT. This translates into CSARDRENQPQHF.

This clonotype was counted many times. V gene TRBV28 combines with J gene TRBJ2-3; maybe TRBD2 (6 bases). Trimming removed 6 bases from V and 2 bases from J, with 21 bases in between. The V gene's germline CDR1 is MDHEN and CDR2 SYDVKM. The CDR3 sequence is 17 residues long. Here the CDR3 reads CASSLADLSRLTDTQYF. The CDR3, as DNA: TGTGCCAGCAGCTTAGCGGACCTTTCGAGGCTCACAGATACGCAGTATTTT.

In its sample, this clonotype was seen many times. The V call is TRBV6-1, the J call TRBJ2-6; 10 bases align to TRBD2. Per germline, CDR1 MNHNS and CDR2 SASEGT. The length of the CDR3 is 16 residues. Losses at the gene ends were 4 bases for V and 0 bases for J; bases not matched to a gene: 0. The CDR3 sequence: CASSVAGGSGANVLTF. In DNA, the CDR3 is TGTGCCAGCAGTGTAGCGGGAGGCTCTGGGGCCAACGTCCTGACTTTC.

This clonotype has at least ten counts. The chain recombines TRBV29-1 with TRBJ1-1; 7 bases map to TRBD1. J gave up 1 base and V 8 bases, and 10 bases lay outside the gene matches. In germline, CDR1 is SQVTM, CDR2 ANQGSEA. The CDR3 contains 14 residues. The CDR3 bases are TGCAGCTCCCAGGGGGTCTTGGGGAACACTGAAGCTTTCTTT. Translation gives CSSQGVLGNTEAFF.

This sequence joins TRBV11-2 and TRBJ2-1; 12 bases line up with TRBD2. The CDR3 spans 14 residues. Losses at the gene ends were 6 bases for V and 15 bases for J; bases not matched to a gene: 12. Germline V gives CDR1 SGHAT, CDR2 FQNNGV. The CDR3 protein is CASSQTMTSGGRFF. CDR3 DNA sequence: TGTGCCAGCAGTCAAACTATGACTAGCGGGGGTAGGTTCTTC.

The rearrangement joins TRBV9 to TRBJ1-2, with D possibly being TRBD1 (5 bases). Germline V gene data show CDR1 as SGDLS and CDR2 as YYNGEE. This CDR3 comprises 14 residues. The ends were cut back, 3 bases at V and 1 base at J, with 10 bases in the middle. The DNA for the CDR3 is TGTGCCAGCAGCGCCGGGGGGGGTAACTATGGCTACACCTTC. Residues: CASSAGGGNYGYTF.

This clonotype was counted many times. The CDR3 loop is CASSSGLAPNEQFF. CDR3 nucleotide sequence: TGTGCCAGCAGCTCAGGACTAGCGCCTAATGAGCAGTTCTTC. The chain is built from TRBV11-2 and TRBJ2-1; 9 bases fit TRBD2. Germline V gives CDR1 SGHAT, CDR2 FQNNGV. Trimming removed 4 bases from V and 7 bases from J; junction bases left unmatched: 5. The CDR3 is 14 residues long.

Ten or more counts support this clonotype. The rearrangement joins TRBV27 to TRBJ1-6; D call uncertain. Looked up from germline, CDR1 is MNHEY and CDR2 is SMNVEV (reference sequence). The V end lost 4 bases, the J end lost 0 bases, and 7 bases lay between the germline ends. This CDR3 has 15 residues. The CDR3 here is CASSSEHSYNSPLHF. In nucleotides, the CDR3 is TGTGCCAGCAGTTCTGAGCACTCCTATAATTCACCCCTCCACTTT.

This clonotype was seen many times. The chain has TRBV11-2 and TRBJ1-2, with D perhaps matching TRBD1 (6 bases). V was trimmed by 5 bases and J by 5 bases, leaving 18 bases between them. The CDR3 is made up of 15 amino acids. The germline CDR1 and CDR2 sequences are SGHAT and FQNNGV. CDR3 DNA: TGTGCCAGCAGCCCCCGTACAGGGATTCTGTATGGCTACACCTTC. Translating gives CASSPRTGILYGYTF. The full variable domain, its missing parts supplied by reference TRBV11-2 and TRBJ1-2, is EAGVAQSPRYKIIEKRQSVAFWCNPISGHATLYWYQQILGQGPKLLIQFQNNGVVDDSQLPKDRFSAERLKGVDSTLKIQPAKLEDSAVYLCASSPRTGILYGYTFGSGTRLTVV.

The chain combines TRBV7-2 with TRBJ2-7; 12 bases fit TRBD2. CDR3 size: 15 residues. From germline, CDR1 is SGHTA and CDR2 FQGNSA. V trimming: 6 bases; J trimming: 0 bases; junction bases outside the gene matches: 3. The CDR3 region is CASSTTSGGSYEQYF. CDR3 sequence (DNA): TGTGCCAGCAGTACGACTAGCGGGGGCTCCTACGAGCAGTACTTC.

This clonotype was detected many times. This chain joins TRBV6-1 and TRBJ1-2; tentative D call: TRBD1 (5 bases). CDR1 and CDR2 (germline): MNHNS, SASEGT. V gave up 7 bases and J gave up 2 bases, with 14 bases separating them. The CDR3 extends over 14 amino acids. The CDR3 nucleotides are TGTGCCAGCATATGGGGGGAGGGAAACTATGGCTACACCTTC. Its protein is CASIWGEGNYGYTF.

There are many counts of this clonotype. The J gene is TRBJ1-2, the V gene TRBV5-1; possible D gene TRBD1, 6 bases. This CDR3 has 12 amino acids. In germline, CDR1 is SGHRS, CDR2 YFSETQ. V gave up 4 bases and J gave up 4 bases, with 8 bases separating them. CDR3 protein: CASSEDSYGYTF. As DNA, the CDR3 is TGCGCCAGCAGCGAGGACAGCTATGGCTACACCTTC.

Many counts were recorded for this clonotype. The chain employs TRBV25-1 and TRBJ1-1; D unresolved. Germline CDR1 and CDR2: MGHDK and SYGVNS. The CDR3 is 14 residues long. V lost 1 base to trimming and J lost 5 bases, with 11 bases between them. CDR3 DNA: TGTGCCAGCAGTGAATTCGACACCCAGACTGAAGCTTTCTTT. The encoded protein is CASSEFDTQTEAFF.

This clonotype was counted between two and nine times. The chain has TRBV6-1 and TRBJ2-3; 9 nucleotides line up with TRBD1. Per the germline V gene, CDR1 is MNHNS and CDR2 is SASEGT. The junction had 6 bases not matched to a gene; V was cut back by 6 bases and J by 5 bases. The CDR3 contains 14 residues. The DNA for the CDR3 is TGTGCCAGCAGCCTGACAGGGGGTCGAGATACGCAGTATTTT. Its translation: CASSLTGGRDTQYF.

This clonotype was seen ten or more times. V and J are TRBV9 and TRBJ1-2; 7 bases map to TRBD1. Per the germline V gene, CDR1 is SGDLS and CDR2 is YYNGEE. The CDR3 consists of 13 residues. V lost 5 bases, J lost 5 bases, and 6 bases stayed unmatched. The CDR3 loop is CASRRQGGYGYTF. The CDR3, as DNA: TGTGCCAGCAGACGACAGGGTGGTTATGGCTACACCTTC.

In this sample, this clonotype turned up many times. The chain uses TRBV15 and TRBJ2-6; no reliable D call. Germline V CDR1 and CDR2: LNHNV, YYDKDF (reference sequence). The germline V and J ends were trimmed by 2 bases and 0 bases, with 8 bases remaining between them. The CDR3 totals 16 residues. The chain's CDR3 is CATSRRRTSGANVLTF. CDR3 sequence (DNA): TGTGCCACCAGCAGACGACGGACCTCTGGGGCCAACGTCCTGACTTTC.

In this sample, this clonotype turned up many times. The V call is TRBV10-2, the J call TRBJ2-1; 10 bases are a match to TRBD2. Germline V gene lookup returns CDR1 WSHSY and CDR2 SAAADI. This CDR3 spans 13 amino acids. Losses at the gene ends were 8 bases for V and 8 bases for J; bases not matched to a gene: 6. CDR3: CASAGLAGDEQFF. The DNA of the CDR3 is TGCGCCAGCGCAGGGCTAGCGGGAGATGAGCAGTTCTTC.

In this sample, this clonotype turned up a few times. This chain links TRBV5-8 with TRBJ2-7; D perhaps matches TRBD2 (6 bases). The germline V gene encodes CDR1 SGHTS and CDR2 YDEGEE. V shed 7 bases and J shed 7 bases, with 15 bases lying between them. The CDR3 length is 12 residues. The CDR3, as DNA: TGTGCCAGCGGGACTCGTAGTTGGGAGCAGTACTTC. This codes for CASGTRSWEQYF.

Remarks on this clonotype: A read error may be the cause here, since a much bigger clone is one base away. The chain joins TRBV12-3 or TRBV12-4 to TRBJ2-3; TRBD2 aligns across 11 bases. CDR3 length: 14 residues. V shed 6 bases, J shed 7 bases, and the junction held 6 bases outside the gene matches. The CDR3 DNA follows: TGTGCCAGCAGGATAGCGGGAGGGTCGAATACGCAGTATTTT. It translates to CASRIAGGSNTQYF.

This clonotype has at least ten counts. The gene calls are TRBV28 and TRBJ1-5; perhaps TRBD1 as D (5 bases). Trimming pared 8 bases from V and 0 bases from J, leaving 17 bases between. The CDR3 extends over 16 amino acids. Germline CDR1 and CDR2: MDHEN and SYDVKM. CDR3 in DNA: TGTGCCAGCTTTAAAGGGGAAGTTCATAGCAATCAGCCCCAGCATTTT. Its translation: CASFKGEVHSNQPQHF.

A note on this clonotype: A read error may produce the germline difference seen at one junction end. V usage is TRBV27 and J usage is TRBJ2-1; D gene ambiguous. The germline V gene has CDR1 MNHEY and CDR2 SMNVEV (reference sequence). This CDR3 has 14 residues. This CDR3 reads CAGSWARGGYEQFF. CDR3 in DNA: TGTGCCGGCAGTTGGGCTCGAGGTGGCTATGAGCAGTTCTTC.

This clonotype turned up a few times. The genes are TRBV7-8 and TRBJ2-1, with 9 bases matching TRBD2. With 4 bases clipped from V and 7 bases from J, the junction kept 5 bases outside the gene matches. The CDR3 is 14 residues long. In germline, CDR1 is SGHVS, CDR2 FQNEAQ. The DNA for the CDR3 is TGTGCCAGCAGCTGGCGGGAGGGCCAGAATGAGCAGTTCTTC. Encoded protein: CASSWREGQNEQFF.